This entry lists 21 T cell receptor beta chains sequenced from one sample in a study of beta chain features in type 1 diabetes. Whole-study results and caveats: Moderate but significant shortening of TCRB CDR3s was recorded in all four CD4+ subsets from Type 1 diabetes patients.

The entirety of the isolated RNA underwent reverse transcription, so expressed TCRB transcripts were sequenced. Profiling relied on immunoSEQ multiplex PCR, and the TCRdb table lists in-frame clones only, not all of them. The data hold around 160,000 clones, with around 8.4% observed a single time. Antigens for these TCRs are unknown. Sample: central memory CD4+ T cells from blood. The receptors were gathered from a woman aged 18-29 years with type 1 diabetes.

The chain recombines TRBV6-1 with TRBJ1-4; D is undetermined. Germline CDR1 is MNHNS and CDR2 is SASEGT. The germline V and J ends were trimmed by 1 base and 8 bases, with 5 bases remaining between them. The CDR3 loop spans 12 amino acids. The CDR3: CASSEGREKLFF. Here the CDR3 DNA reads TGTGCCAGCAGTGAAGGGAGGGAAAAACTGTTTTTT.

V is TRBV6-6 and J is TRBJ2-3; 7 positions match TRBD1. Germline V CDR1 and CDR2: MNHNY, SVGAGI (reference sequence). V was clipped by 1 base and J by 5 bases; unmatched bases: 6. The CDR3 has 15 amino acids. This chain's CDR3 is CASSYYGQAGDTQYF. The CDR3 DNA sequence: TGTGCCAGCAGTTACTACGGACAGGCGGGAGATACGCAGTATTTT.

The DNA of the CDR3 is TGTGCCATCAGTGGGACATATTCTGGGGCCAACGTCCTGACTTTC. It is translated as CAISGTYSGANVLTF. J is TRBJ2-6 and V is TRBV10-3; a weak D match, TRBD1 (5 bases). The V gene lost 4 bases and the J gene lost 1 base, with 8 bases spanning the gap. CDR1 is ENHRY, CDR2 SYGVKD, per germline. This CDR3 is built from 15 residues.

This clone showed up just a few times. In DNA form, the CDR3 reads TGCAGCGTTGAAGATAGGCGGGAGGGGCCAGATACGCAGTATTTT. This encodes CSVEDRREGPDTQYF. This chain uses TRBV29-1 with TRBJ2-3, with 9 nucleotides matching TRBD2. Germline trimming cut 0 bases from V and 4 bases from J; bases unmatched to any gene: 5. CDR3 size: 15 residues. The V gene's germline CDR1 is SQVTM and CDR2 ANQGSEA.

This clone came up a few times. The V gene is TRBV28, the J gene TRBJ2-5, with TRBD2 as a possible D gene (6 bases). The CDR3 covers 15 residues. V was cut by 3 bases and J by 5 bases, with 16 bases left in between. The germline gives CDR1 MDHEN, CDR2 SYDVKM. The CDR3 nucleotides read TGTGCCAGCAGTTTCCCCGGACTAATGGGGGAGACCCAGTACTTC. Translating gives CASSFPGLMGETQYF.

This clone was seen a few times. The V gene is TRBV29-1, the J gene TRBJ2-1, with 10 bases identical to TRBD2. V was clipped by 3 bases and J by 6 bases; unmatched bases: 8. This CDR3 is 15 amino acids long. CDR1 is SQVTM and CDR2 is ANQGSEA in the germline V gene. CDR3: CSVEELAGLGNEQFF. Here the CDR3 DNA reads TGCAGCGTTGAGGAACTAGCGGGATTGGGCAATGAGCAGTTCTTC.

This chain joins TRBV5-4 and TRBJ2-3, with a tentative D call TRBD1 (5 bases). Germline-derived CDR1 and CDR2 are SGHNT and YYREEE (reference sequence). The CDR3 has 13 amino acids. The V and J ends lost 3 bases and 6 bases respectively, with 11 bases between them. CDR3 region: CASSSSQEDTQYF. For the CDR3, the DNA is TGTGCCAGCAGCTCGTCACAGGAGGATACGCAGTATTTT.

In this sample, this clone turned up a few times. The V and J genes are TRBV2 and TRBJ2-2; 7 bases are a match to TRBD2. Germline V gene data show CDR1 as SNHLY and CDR2 as FYNNEI. Trimming at V came to 8 bases and at J to 5 bases, leaving 5 bases not matched to a gene. The CDR3 extends over 13 amino acids. CDR3 bases: TGTGCCAGCGGAGGGCGGGAGACCGGGGAGCTGTTTTTT. Translation gives CASGGRETGELFF.

The chain uses TRBV18 and TRBJ1-1; TRBD1 matches 8 bases. With 5 bases clipped from V and 1 base from J, the junction kept 3 bases outside the gene matches. The length of the CDR3 is 14 residues. Per the germline V gene, CDR1 is KGHSH and CDR2 is LQKENI. CDR3 nucleotides: TGTGCCAGCTCAGACAGGGGCTCGAACACTGAAGCTTTCTTT. As protein: CASSDRGSNTEAFF.

The table lists this clone with a few counts. CDR3 protein: CASSRASKGHQYNEQFF. CDR3 nucleotides: TGCGCCAGCAGCCGGGCCTCTAAGGGACACCAATACAATGAGCAGTTCTTC. The rearrangement uses TRBV4-3 and TRBJ2-1; tentatively, D is TRBD1 (6 bases). Trimming shortened V by 4 bases and J by 4 bases, and 20 bases separated the two germline ends. There are 17 residues in the CDR3. The V gene's germline CDR1 is LGHNA and CDR2 YSLEER.

V and J are TRBV29-1 and TRBJ2-3; tentatively, D is TRBD2 (7 bases). CDR1 SQVTM and CDR2 ANQGSEA come from the germline V gene. There are 15 residues in the CDR3. V was pared by 7 bases and J by 1 base, with 18 bases between. CDR3 sequence reads: CSANSGGRGTDTQYF. The CDR3 nucleotides are TGCAGCGCAAATTCGGGGGGCCGCGGCACAGATACGCAGTATTTT.

CDR3 loop: CASSQGSGATYF. In DNA, the CDR3 is TGCGCCAGCAGCCAAGGTTCTGGGGCCACTTACTTC. This chain uses TRBV4-3 with TRBJ2-7, with a weak D call TRBD1 (5 bases). CDR1 is LGHNA, CDR2 YSLEER, per germline. The length of the CDR3 is 12 residues. V was trimmed by 1 base and J by 13 bases, leaving 14 bases between them.

This clone was picked up a small number of times. V usage is TRBV5-1 and J usage is TRBJ2-3; TRBD2 matches 10 bases. There are 18 residues in the CDR3. The V gene's germline CDR1 is SGHRS and CDR2 YFSETQ. V shed 2 bases, J shed 0 bases, and the junction held 9 bases outside the gene matches. In DNA form, the CDR3 reads TGCGCCAGCAGCTTCGGGCCTACTAGCGGGACTAGCACAGATACGCAGTATTTT. This encodes CASSFGPTSGTSTDTQYF.

The genes are TRBV18 and TRBJ1-6; D ambiguous. V was clipped by 3 bases and J by 8 bases, with 17 bases between them. CDR3 length: 16 residues. Germline CDR1 KGHSH, CDR2 LQKENI. Here the CDR3 reads CASSPRAPGWDSPLHF. CDR3 DNA: TGTGCCAGCTCACCTCGGGCCCCGGGGTGGGATTCACCCCTCCACTTT.

This clone was observed a handful of times. This rearrangement joins TRBV27 to TRBJ1-4, with D maybe TRBD1 (5 bases). Germline V gene lookup returns CDR1 MNHEY and CDR2 SMNVEV (reference sequence). The CDR3 consists of 13 residues. V was trimmed by 6 bases and J by 6 bases, leaving 11 bases between them. The CDR3 nucleotides read TGTGCCAGCAGCTTGTTAGGGGATGAAAAACTGTTTTTT. Translation: CASSLLGDEKLFF.

This clone was detected a few times. CDR3 in DNA: TGTGCCAGCAGCCTCTTACCATCGACAGGGGGAGGGGAAAAACTGTTTTTT. Translating gives CASSLLPSTGGGEKLFF. The V call is TRBV7-2, the J call TRBJ1-4, with 9 bases lining up with TRBD1. Germline V gene lookup returns CDR1 SGHTA and CDR2 FQGNSA. V was clipped by 5 bases and J by 8 bases; unmatched bases: 15. This CDR3 comprises 17 residues.

The sample holds a few counts of this clone. This sequence joins TRBV5-4 and TRBJ1-1; D ambiguous. Germline CDR1 reads SGHNT; CDR2 reads YYREEE (reference sequence). The CDR3 spans 14 residues. V was cut by 5 bases and J by 4 bases, with 15 bases left in between. The CDR3 DNA sequence: TGTGCCAGCAGGGTGGAGGGATTGAGCACTGAAGCTTTCTTT. This codes for CASRVEGLSTEAFF.

This clone has a handful of counts. This chain uses TRBV28 with TRBJ2-7, with 14 nucleotides matching TRBD2. The germline gives CDR1 MDHEN, CDR2 SYDVKM. The CDR3 has 15 amino acids. Trimming took 5 bases from V and 1 from J; bases not matched to a gene: 1. In DNA, the CDR3 is TGTGCCAGCAGTGGGACTAGCGGGGGATCCTACGAGCAGTACTTC. Protein: CASSGTSGGSYEQYF.

V gene TRBV7-2 combines with J gene TRBJ2-7; TRBD2 aligns across 10 bases. This CDR3 has 16 residues. Germline CDR1 and CDR2: SGHTA and FQGNSA. The trim removed 1 base at V and 3 bases at J, leaving 6 bases unmatched. This CDR3 is CASSLGASGRYYEQYF. In nucleotides, the CDR3 is TGTGCCAGCAGCTTAGGGGCTAGCGGGAGATACTACGAGCAGTACTTC.

The sample holds a few counts of this clone. This chain uses TRBV5-1 with TRBJ1-3; 9 bases are shared with TRBD1. The germline gives CDR1 SGHRS, CDR2 YFSETQ. The CDR3 runs 15 residues. After removal of 3 bases from V and 2 bases from J, the junction contained 3 bases not matched to a gene. This CDR3 is CASSSQGAAGNTIYF. CDR3 DNA: TGCGCCAGCAGCTCACAGGGGGCAGCTGGAAACACCATATATTTT.

This clone was seen a handful of times. The chain couples TRBV10-3 to TRBJ2-1; 8 bases fit TRBD1. Germline values: CDR1 ENHRY, CDR2 SYGVKD. CDR3 length: 15 residues. Germline trimming cut 5 bases from V and 4 bases from J; bases unmatched to any gene: 7. The CDR3 DNA sequence: TGTGCCATCAGTAGAGGGACAGGAGAATACAATGAGCAGTTCTTC. This gives the protein CAISRGTGEYNEQFF.